The entry below gives a single TCR beta chain sequence along with its context. In the source study's methods: Cell counts per sample came from amplifying reference gene primers. Data came from immunoSEQ multiplex PCR; TCRdb stores just in-frame clones and leaves some out. V and J calls and clone size are given by that table; D and trimming were obtained from the DNA. The repertoire holds about 210,000 clones, 65% to 90% seen once, with about 9% in the top ten. The V gene lost 0 bases and the J gene lost 0 bases, with 10 bases spanning the gap. The germline V gene has CDR1 SGHRS and CDR2 YFSETQ. CDR3 size: 17 residues. This sample was taken from a study of blood T cell repertoires in COVID-19. Study details: Material from acute and convalescent COVID-19 was sourced from the United States, Italy and Spain. Nucleic acid was either cDNA or gDNA, and it came from T cells, B-cell-depleted T cells, or PBMCs.

The sample comprised peripheral blood. The chain joins TRBV5-1 to TRBJ2-6; D is perhaps TRBD1 (5 bases). The TCR originated in a man in his fifties or sixties with active or convalescent COVID-19. DNA of the CDR3: TGCGCCAGCAGCTTGGGGACAATAAGCTCTGGGGCCAACGTCCTGACTTTC. Translating gives CASSLGTISSGANVLTF.